A selection of T cell receptor beta chains follows, all from one sample in a study of blood T cell repertoires in COVID-19. Here immunoSEQ multiplex PCR was the method, and the copy in TCRdb shows in-frame clones only, minus some. The sample records about 220,000 clones, 90% being singletons. Material: PBMCs or T cells enriched from blood (not recorded which). The source of these receptors is a man aged 25-45 years who had been exposed to COVID-19. CDR3s include the opening cysteine and the closing phenylalanine or tryptophan. A D gene is named only where the DNA matches it firmly. Where a row states a size, it is once, few, many or the class of an expanded clone; other rows omit it.

J gene: TRBJ1-3; D gene: TRBD1; CDR3 length: 15; V gene: TRBV6-5; clone size: .; CDR3 DNA: TGTGCCAGCAGCCGTAACAGGGGCTCTGGAAACACCATATATTTT; CDR3 protein: CASSRNRGSGNTIYF
J gene: TRBJ2-2; D gene: .; CDR3 length: 15; V gene: TRBV5-1; clone size: .; CDR3 DNA: TGCGCCAGCAGCTTGCGGCAGGGCGACACCGGGGAGCTGTTTTTT; CDR3 protein: CASSLRQGDTGELFF
J gene: TRBJ2-3; D gene: TRBD2; CDR3 length: 16; V gene: TRBV5-1; clone size: .; CDR3 DNA: TGCGCCAGCAGCTTGGTACTAGCGGGGGGTACAGATACGCAGTATTTT; CDR3 protein: CASSLVLAGGTDTQYF
J gene: TRBJ1-5; D gene: TRBD1; CDR3 length: 14; V gene: TRBV7-9; clone size: .; CDR3 DNA: TGTGCCAGCAGCCCTGCGGGGACAGGCTTGCCCCAGCATTTT; CDR3 protein: CASSPAGTGLPQHF
J gene: TRBJ1-2; D gene: .; CDR3 length: 12; V gene: TRBV30; clone size: few; CDR3 DNA: TGTGCCTGGGGGGTCGGACAGTATGGCTACACCTTC; CDR3 protein: CAWGVGQYGYTF
J gene: TRBJ2-2; D gene: .; CDR3 length: 18; V gene: TRBV2; clone size: .; CDR3 DNA: TGTGCCAGCAGTGAAGCGCTTTCCGGGACATCCCCCACCGGGGAGCTGTTTTTT; CDR3 protein: CASSEALSGTSPTGELFF
J gene: TRBJ1-2; D gene: .; CDR3 length: 13; V gene: TRBV27; clone size: few; CDR3 DNA: TGTGCCAGCAGCCCCTTGTCTAGTTATGGCTACACCTTC; CDR3 protein: CASSPLSSYGYTF
J gene: TRBJ1-1; D gene: .; CDR3 length: 13; V gene: TRBV19; clone size: .; CDR3 DNA: TGTGCCAGTAGTCCCCGAAGAGCCACTGAAGCTTTCTTT; CDR3 protein: CASSPRRATEAFF
J gene: TRBJ2-7; D gene: .; CDR3 length: 11; V gene: TRBV19; clone size: .; CDR3 DNA: TGTGCCAGCCAGGGGGGTTACGAGCAGTACTTC; CDR3 protein: CASQGGYEQYF
J gene: TRBJ1-4; D gene: .; CDR3 length: 15; V gene: TRBV30; clone size: .; CDR3 DNA: TGTGCCTGGAGTGTTTGGGGCAGGGGTAGTGAAAAACTGTTTTTT; CDR3 protein: CAWSVWGRGSEKLFF
J gene: TRBJ1-2; D gene: TRBD1; CDR3 length: 13; V gene: TRBV19; clone size: .; CDR3 DNA: TGTGCCACCCTTGACAGGGCCGTTGCTAGCTACACCTTC; CDR3 protein: CATLDRAVASYTF
J gene: TRBJ2-1; D gene: TRBD1; CDR3 length: 16; V gene: TRBV9; clone size: .; CDR3 DNA: TGTGCCAGCAGCGTAAAAGCAGGGGGCAAAAGCGATGAGCAGTTCTTC; CDR3 protein: CASSVKAGGKSDEQFF
J gene: TRBJ2-2; D gene: .; CDR3 length: 13; V gene: TRBV6-4; clone size: .; CDR3 DNA: TGTGCCAGCAGTGCCGGGAACACCGGGGAGCTGTTTTTT; CDR3 protein: CASSAGNTGELFF
J gene: TRBJ2-6; D gene: .; CDR3 length: 15; V gene: TRBV5-6; clone size: .; CDR3 DNA: TGTGCCAGCAGCTTGGAAGGGGCTGGGGCCAACGTCCTGACTTTC; CDR3 protein: CASSLEGAGANVLTF